This is a list of T cell receptor beta chains from one sample in a study of OX40 agonist ivuxolimab in advanced cancers. Generated by immunoSEQ multiplex PCR, the TCRdb table keeps only in-frame clones and is missing some. The table lists roughly 40,000 clones, about 90% of them singletons. The specimen comprised CD4+ or CD8+ T cells sorted from blood, sampled in a trial of the OX40 agonist ivuxolimab. The receptors here all came from an adult with an advanced solid tumor such as melanoma, head and neck, liver or kidney cancer. Both conserved end residues are part of each CDR3. The order of the fields is CDR3 DNA, CDR3 protein, D gene, J gene, V gene, clone size. A D gene is named only where the DNA matches it firmly. Size values are once, few and many counts, or a class for expanded clones, and some rows have none.

CDR3nt: TGTGCCAGCAGCTTCCTATCGGGAGCCCCCTACAATGAGCAGTTCTTC
CDR3aa: CASSFLSGAPYNEQFF
d_gene: -
j_gene: TRBJ2-1
v_gene: TRBV13
abundance: -

CDR3nt: TGTGCCAGCAGCATCACCGGGGAGCTGTTTTTT
CDR3aa: CASSITGELFF
d_gene: -
j_gene: TRBJ2-2
v_gene: TRBV7-6
abundance: -

CDR3nt: TGTGCCAGCAGTGAAACAGACGGAAACTCCTACGAGCAGTACTTC
CDR3aa: CASSETDGNSYEQYF
d_gene: -
j_gene: TRBJ2-7
v_gene: TRBV6-1
abundance: -

CDR3nt: TGTGCCAGCAGCGCGCCGGGGCTAGCTAATGAAAAACTGTTTTTT
CDR3aa: CASSAPGLANEKLFF
d_gene: -
j_gene: TRBJ1-4
v_gene: TRBV7-9
abundance: -

CDR3nt: TGTGCCAGTAGTCCCCGGACTAGCGGGGCCTACGAGCAGTACTTC
CDR3aa: CASSPRTSGAYEQYF
d_gene: TRBD2
j_gene: TRBJ2-7
v_gene: TRBV19
abundance: -

CDR3nt: TGTGCCAGCAGCTTTACAGGGGGCAAGCTTGGGGCCAACGTCCTGACTTTC
CDR3aa: CASSFTGGKLGANVLTF
d_gene: TRBD1
j_gene: TRBJ2-6
v_gene: TRBV13
abundance: -

CDR3nt: TGTGCCAGCAGCTTGGGGTCAAGTAATCTGTTCTTC
CDR3aa: CASSLGSSNLFF
d_gene: -
j_gene: TRBJ2-1
v_gene: TRBV5-6
abundance: -

CDR3nt: TGTGCCAGCAGGGACTTGGGACTAGCGGGAGAGACCCAGTACTTC
CDR3aa: CASRDLGLAGETQYF
d_gene: TRBD2
j_gene: TRBJ2-5
v_gene: TRBV28
abundance: -

CDR3nt: TGTGCCAGCAGCCAATTGGGGTACGATGAGCAGTTCTTC
CDR3aa: CASSQLGYDEQFF
d_gene: -
j_gene: TRBJ2-1
v_gene: TRBV27
abundance: -

CDR3nt: TGTGCCAGTAGTGCAGACAGGGGAGCCACTAATGAAAAACTGTTTTTT
CDR3aa: CASSADRGATNEKLFF
d_gene: TRBD1
j_gene: TRBJ1-4
v_gene: TRBV19
abundance: -

CDR3nt: TGTGCCAGCAGCCCTCAAAACAGGCTAAGCTCCTACGAGCAGTACTTC
CDR3aa: CASSPQNRLSSYEQYF
d_gene: -
j_gene: TRBJ2-7
v_gene: TRBV9
abundance: -

CDR3nt: TGTGCCAGCAGCTTTTCATTGACCAGGGGAAGAACTGAAGCTTTCTTT
CDR3aa: CASSFSLTRGRTEAFF
d_gene: -
j_gene: TRBJ1-1
v_gene: TRBV6-6
abundance: -

CDR3nt: TGCGCCAGCAGCCAGACGGACCGGTCTTCCTATGGCTACACCTTC
CDR3aa: CASSQTDRSSYGYTF
d_gene: -
j_gene: TRBJ1-2
v_gene: TRBV4-1
abundance: -

CDR3nt: TGTGCCAGCAGCTGGACCGGACTGGCCACCTACGAGCAGTACTTC
CDR3aa: CASSWTGLATYEQYF
d_gene: -
j_gene: TRBJ2-7
v_gene: TRBV5-5
abundance: -

CDR3nt: TGTGCCAGCAGCCAAGGAGCGGGAGCCTACGAGCAGTACTTC
CDR3aa: CASSQGAGAYEQYF
d_gene: TRBD2
j_gene: TRBJ2-7
v_gene: TRBV4-2
abundance: few

CDR3nt: TGTGCCAGCAGTCCGACTAGCGCCTACGAGCAGTACTTC
CDR3aa: CASSPTSAYEQYF
d_gene: TRBD2
j_gene: TRBJ2-7
v_gene: TRBV27
abundance: -

CDR3nt: TGTGCCAGCAGCTTAGACGGATTATTCACAGATACGCAGTATTTT
CDR3aa: CASSLDGLFTDTQYF
d_gene: -
j_gene: TRBJ2-3
v_gene: TRBV11-2
abundance: -

CDR3nt: TGTGCCAGCAGTTCCGGACCTTCAGGCGGGGAGACCCAGTACTTC
CDR3aa: CASSSGPSGGETQYF
d_gene: -
j_gene: TRBJ2-5
v_gene: TRBV6-5
abundance: -

CDR3nt: TGTGCCAGCAGCTTAGACGGGAATTGGGAGACCCAGTACTTC
CDR3aa: CASSLDGNWETQYF
d_gene: -
j_gene: TRBJ2-5
v_gene: TRBV7-8
abundance: -

CDR3nt: TGTGCCTGGAGTGCATCGGGACTAGCGGAAGAGCAGTTCTTC
CDR3aa: CAWSASGLAEEQFF
d_gene: TRBD2
j_gene: TRBJ2-1
v_gene: TRBV30
abundance: -

CDR3nt: TGTGCCAGCAGTTACCGGGAGACCTACGAGCAGTACTTC
CDR3aa: CASSYRETYEQYF
d_gene: -
j_gene: TRBJ2-7
v_gene: TRBV27
abundance: once

CDR3nt: TGTGCCAGCAGTGTACTAGCGGGAGGTTACAATGTTGGGCAGTTCTTC
CDR3aa: CASSVLAGGYNVGQFF
d_gene: TRBD2
j_gene: TRBJ2-1
v_gene: TRBV27
abundance: -

CDR3nt: TGCGCCAGCTCGGGTCAAATTGATGAAAAACTGTTTTTT
CDR3aa: CASSGQIDEKLFF
d_gene: -
j_gene: TRBJ1-4
v_gene: TRBV10-2
abundance: -

CDR3nt: TGTGCCAGCACCGGAACAGGGGAGACCCAGTACTTC
CDR3aa: CASTGTGETQYF
d_gene: -
j_gene: TRBJ2-5
v_gene: TRBV7-8
abundance: -

CDR3nt: TGCGCCAGCAGCCAGGGATCGGGACAGCAAGAGACCCAGTACTTC
CDR3aa: CASSQGSGQQETQYF
d_gene: TRBD1
j_gene: TRBJ2-5
v_gene: TRBV4-3
abundance: -

CDR3nt: TGCGCCAGCAGCATACGACCGGGACGTGAGGATTTCAATGAGCAGTTCTTC
CDR3aa: CASSIRPGREDFNEQFF
d_gene: -
j_gene: TRBJ2-1
v_gene: TRBV4-1
abundance: -

CDR3nt: TGTGCCAGCAGCGGGTGGGACAGAGCCTATGGCTACACCTTC
CDR3aa: CASSGWDRAYGYTF
d_gene: TRBD1
j_gene: TRBJ1-2
v_gene: TRBV5-5
abundance: -

CDR3nt: TGTGCCAGCAGCTTGCTACTAGCGGGAGCCACCGGGGAGCTGTTTTTT
CDR3aa: CASSLLLAGATGELFF
d_gene: TRBD2
j_gene: TRBJ2-2
v_gene: TRBV5-4
abundance: -

CDR3nt: TGTGCCAGCGCTTTTTATGGGGCCGGCGCTGAAGCTTTCTTT
CDR3aa: CASAFYGAGAEAFF
d_gene: -
j_gene: TRBJ1-1
v_gene: TRBV28
abundance: -

CDR3nt: TGTGCCAGCAGTTACAGTACTAGCAGTGAAGATGAGCAGTTCTTC
CDR3aa: CASSYSTSSEDEQFF
d_gene: -
j_gene: TRBJ2-1
v_gene: TRBV6-5
abundance: -

CDR3nt: TGCGCCAGCAGCCATCAGCTGAACACTGAAGCTTTCTTT
CDR3aa: CASSHQLNTEAFF
d_gene: -
j_gene: TRBJ1-1
v_gene: TRBV4-1
abundance: once

CDR3nt: TGCGCCAGCAGCTTGGAACAGGGGGTAAATGAAAAACTGTTTTTT
CDR3aa: CASSLEQGVNEKLFF
d_gene: TRBD1
j_gene: TRBJ1-4
v_gene: TRBV5-1
abundance: -

CDR3nt: TGTGCCAGCAGACGGCCGAACACTGAAGCTTTCTTT
CDR3aa: CASRRPNTEAFF
d_gene: -
j_gene: TRBJ1-1
v_gene: TRBV6-5
abundance: -

CDR3nt: TGCAGCGTTTTTGGACTCCCTGGAGACTACAATGAGCAGTTCTTC
CDR3aa: CSVFGLPGDYNEQFF
d_gene: -
j_gene: TRBJ2-1
v_gene: TRBV29-1
abundance: -

CDR3nt: TGTGCCAGCAGCTTAGGGGGTTTGAACGGGGAGCTGTTTTTT
CDR3aa: CASSLGGLNGELFF
d_gene: -
j_gene: TRBJ2-2
v_gene: TRBV7-9
abundance: -

CDR3nt: TGTGCCAGCAGCCTGGACACCGGGCCCGAGCAGTACTTC
CDR3aa: CASSLDTGPEQYF
d_gene: -
j_gene: TRBJ2-7
v_gene: TRBV11-2
abundance: -

CDR3nt: TGCAGCGCAGTAGGACAGGCGGGGACTAGCGGAAGAAGCTCCTACAATGAGCAGTTCTTC
CDR3aa: CSAVGQAGTSGRSSYNEQFF
d_gene: TRBD2
j_gene: TRBJ2-1
v_gene: TRBV29-1
abundance: -

CDR3nt: TGTGCCAGTCAGGGGGCGGGAATGAACACTGAAGCTTTCTTT
CDR3aa: CASQGAGMNTEAFF
d_gene: TRBD1
j_gene: TRBJ1-1
v_gene: TRBV27
abundance: -

CDR3nt: TGTGCCAGCAGCTTAGCGGGATTGGGGACCCAGTACTTC
CDR3aa: CASSLAGLGTQYF
d_gene: -
j_gene: TRBJ2-5
v_gene: TRBV7-6
abundance: -

CDR3nt: TGTGCCAGCAGCTTGGAAATGGGCTCTGGGTCCTACGAGCAGTACTTC
CDR3aa: CASSLEMGSGSYEQYF
d_gene: -
j_gene: TRBJ2-7
v_gene: TRBV5-4
abundance: once

CDR3nt: TGTGCCAGCAGCCCCCAGGGGAACACCGGGGAGCTGTTTTTT
CDR3aa: CASSPQGNTGELFF
d_gene: -
j_gene: TRBJ2-2
v_gene: TRBV9
abundance: -

CDR3nt: TGTGCCAGTAGTGAGACTAGCGGGAGTAACCGGGAGCTGTTTTTT
CDR3aa: CASSETSGSNRELFF
d_gene: TRBD2
j_gene: TRBJ2-2
v_gene: TRBV19
abundance: medium-sized

CDR3nt: TGTGCCAGCAGCTGGCTGACTAGCGGGAGTGAGGAGACCCAGTACTTC
CDR3aa: CASSWLTSGSEETQYF
d_gene: TRBD2
j_gene: TRBJ2-5
v_gene: TRBV7-9
abundance: -

CDR3nt: TGTGCCAGCAGCCCTAGGGGCACTGAAGCTTTCTTT
CDR3aa: CASSPRGTEAFF
d_gene: -
j_gene: TRBJ1-1
v_gene: TRBV7-9
abundance: -

CDR3nt: TGTGCCAGTAGTGCTAGCGGGTCCCCCCGTCATGAGCAGTTCTTC
CDR3aa: CASSASGSPRHEQFF
d_gene: TRBD2
j_gene: TRBJ2-1
v_gene: TRBV19
abundance: -

CDR3nt: TGCGCCAGCAGCCAGGGACAGGGCGCCTACGAGCAGTACTTC
CDR3aa: CASSQGQGAYEQYF
d_gene: TRBD1
j_gene: TRBJ2-7
v_gene: TRBV4-1
abundance: -